This entry concerns a single TCR beta chain. As yet, its antigen is unknown. Primers: 60 Vbeta forward and 13 Jbeta reverse. Assay: immunoSEQ multiplex PCR; the TCRdb copy retains only in-frame clones and omits some. The table records 200,000 to 250,000 clones, approximately 78% of them present only once. The sample is drawn from a study of cytomegalovirus exposure and HLA in healthy donors. Looking at the study overall: Genotyping showed roughly 76% of hundreds of donors falling in the Caucasian-associated ancestry cluster. Study-level results: Trimming of TCR beta V- and J-genes showed a link, identified in a later analysis, to a missense DCLRE1C variant. V segments that were indistinguishable, TRBV6-2 and TRBV6-3 among them, were omitted from analysis. According to an earlier analysis, most TCR beta V segments yielded productive rearrangements about 87% or about 30% of the time.

Germline V gene lookup returns CDR1 SGHRS and CDR2 YFSETQ. This CDR3 is built from 15 residues. The V gene end was trimmed by 3 bases and the J gene end by 6 bases; junction bases not matched to a gene: 11. Sequenced: PBMCs. The receptor was isolated from a woman aged 40 to 50 in good health and CMV-seronegative. This chain connects TRBV5-1 to TRBJ1-1; TRBD1 agrees at 7 bases. CDR3 nucleotides: TGCGCCAGCAGCTCCTACAGGGGTCGTGGGCCTGAAGCTTTCTTT. It translates to CASSSYRGRGPEAFF.